Below are 11 T cell receptor beta chains sequenced from a single sample in a study of PD-L1 blockade in urothelial cancer. Method: immunoSEQ multiplex PCR; TCRdb's copy keeps in-frame clones and lacks some. The sample holds 50,000 to 55,000 clones, about three quarters seen once. Stated time point: pretreatment peripheral blood. The starting material was PBMCs, obtained around atezolizumab (anti-PD-L1) treatment. These receptor sequences come from an older man with urothelial cancer.

V gene TRBV27 combines with J gene TRBJ2-3, with D possibly being TRBD2 (5 bases). Germline V CDR1 and CDR2: MNHEY, SMNVEV (reference sequence). The CDR3 is 12 residues long. The DNA for the CDR3 is TGTGCGGGAGTTGATCGCACAGATACGCAGTATTTT. Residues: CAGVDRTDTQYF.

V is TRBV4-1 and J is TRBJ1-2; 9 bases match TRBD1. The ends lost 0 bases at V and 8 bases at J; junction bases unmatched: 16. Per germline, CDR1 MGHRA and CDR2 YSYEKL. This CDR3 is built from 18 residues. The DNA of the CDR3 is TGCGCCAGCAGCCAAGATCCCGGTGGGACAGGGACTTATGAAGGCTACACCTTC. Its translation: CASSQDPGGTGTYEGYTF.

The CDR3, as DNA: TGTGCCAGCAGTCGGAGGGGGGGCCAAGAGACCCAGTACTTC. This encodes CASSRRGGQETQYF. The V and J genes are TRBV27 and TRBJ2-5; tentatively, D is TRBD2 (7 bases). The CDR3 runs 14 residues. Germline CDR1 MNHEY, CDR2 SMNVEV (reference sequence). Trimming took 5 bases from V and 1 from J, leaving 11 bases between them.

This chain joins TRBV2 and TRBJ2-7, with 8 bases aligning to TRBD1. Trimming removed 3 bases from V and 5 bases from J; junction bases left unmatched: 9. This CDR3 is built from 15 residues. In germline, CDR1 is SNHLY, CDR2 FYNNEI. The CDR3 reads CASSDWAGGRNEQYF. CDR3 DNA sequence: TGTGCCAGCAGTGATTGGGCAGGGGGCCGGAACGAGCAGTACTTC.

The chain joins TRBV5-1 to TRBJ2-2; D is perhaps TRBD2 (5 bases). The V and J ends lost 2 bases and 6 bases respectively, with 14 bases between them. This CDR3 has 15 residues. The germline CDR1 and CDR2 sequences are SGHRS and YFSETQ. For the CDR3, the DNA is TGCGCCAGCAGCTTAGAGGGCCGTAACTCCGGGGAGCTGTTTTTT. It is translated as CASSLEGRNSGELFF.

V is TRBV7-8 and J is TRBJ2-7; 10 nucleotides match TRBD1. The CDR3 runs to 14 residues. Germline V gene lookup returns CDR1 SGHVS and CDR2 FQNEAQ. The ends lost 5 bases at V and 5 bases at J; junction bases unmatched: 6. The CDR3 reads CASSPRTGGNEQYF. For the CDR3, the DNA is TGTGCCAGCAGCCCCAGGACAGGGGGTAACGAGCAGTACTTC.

This CDR3 reads CASSLKGTGYGYTF. The CDR3 DNA reads TGTGCCAGCAGCTTGAAAGGGACAGGGTATGGCTACACCTTC. J is TRBJ1-2 and V is TRBV7-2, with 9 bases fitting TRBD1. The germline CDR1 and CDR2 sequences are SGHTA and FQGNSA. The V gene end was trimmed by 3 bases and the J gene end by 5 bases; junction bases not matched to a gene: 4. There are 14 residues in the CDR3.

V gene TRBV25-1 combines with J gene TRBJ1-2, with 8 bases that match TRBD1. Germline trimming cut 0 bases from V and 8 bases from J; bases unmatched to any gene: 11. The CDR3 extends over 16 amino acids. Germline CDR1 reads MGHDK; CDR2 reads SYGVNS. The CDR3 DNA reads TGTGCCAGCAGTGAATACTCGACAGGGGACCGTCGCGGCTACACCTTC. Its protein is CASSEYSTGDRRGYTF.

The table lists this clone with a few counts. The chain employs TRBV4-3 and TRBJ2-1, with D maybe TRBD1 (5 bases). V gave up 1 base and J gave up 4 bases, with 8 bases separating them. The CDR3 is made up of 14 amino acids. Per germline, CDR1 LGHNA and CDR2 YSLEER. The CDR3 coding sequence is TGCGCCAGCAGCCAAGGGCAGGGTTACAATGAGCAGTTCTTC. Protein: CASSQGQGYNEQFF.

The chain couples TRBV2 to TRBJ2-3; D gene unclear. V was trimmed by 0 bases and J by 6 bases, leaving 10 bases between them. This CDR3 is built from 14 residues. Germline V gene sequence: CDR1 SNHLY, CDR2 FYNNEI. In DNA form, the CDR3 reads TGTGCCAGCAGTGAAGCCTTACCTCGGGATACGCAGTATTTT. Protein product: CASSEALPRDTQYF.

This clone was seen only a few times. V usage is TRBV6-5 and J usage is TRBJ2-1, with D unresolved. There are 16 residues in the CDR3. The V gene lost 0 bases and the J gene lost 6 bases, with 15 bases spanning the gap. Germline V gene data show CDR1 as MNHEY and CDR2 as SVGAGI. This CDR3 reads CASSYSFSPRGNEQFF. The CDR3 coding sequence is TGTGCCAGCAGTTACTCGTTTAGCCCTAGAGGCAATGAGCAGTTCTTC.